Reported below is one TCR beta chain. Its antigen is not yet known. Per-base quality was not reported, and no clone a single base away is much larger than it. Genomic DNA was isolated from the sorted cells so that the TCRbeta CDR3 region could be sequenced. The immunoSEQ Assay was used for sequencing of TCRbeta CDR3 regions. Sourced from immuneACCESS, this table was stored by TCRdb with only in-frame sequences that have V and J called. A share of the clones is absent; for the studies checked, an unresolved V gene accounts for under half, and the remainder has no known explanation. The sample contains tens of thousands of clones, about 91% of them found a single time. Around 10% of the sample rests with the top ten. The data belong to a study of OX40 agonist ivuxolimab in advanced cancers. In the study overall: Ivuxolimab was an agonistic, fully human IgG2 monoclonal antibody directed against OX40 (CD134), a costimulatory receptor. Intravenous ivuxolimab was administered to patients every 2 weeks at six dose levels: 0.01, 0.1, 0.3, 1.5, 3 and 10 mg/kg. Of the 52 patients in dose escalation, 19 had hepatocellular carcinoma, some 15 had melanoma, 9 had renal cell carcinoma and 9 had head and neck cancer. A male proportion of approximately 83% and a mean age of 60 years, ranging from roughly 23 to 80, were recorded for the dose-escalation cohort. Patients were allowed to have had prior anti-PD-1, anti-PD-L1 or anti-CTLA-4 therapy, and 30% to 40% of the dose-escalation patients had been treated with checkpoint inhibitors. Partial responses occurred in three dose-escalation patients, of whom one had hepatocellular carcinoma and two had cutaneous melanoma. The point of sequencing TCRbeta in the periphery was to test whether ivuxolimab changed TCR sequence diversity and drove clonal T-cell expansion. The paper reports the monotherapy dose-escalation portion (N = 52 patients) of the phase I ivuxolimab trial.

The trial excluded patients who had a history of autoimmune disease or who were on systemic immunosuppression. In every dose cohort, peripheral blood was drawn for TCR sequencing at baseline, cycle 4 day 1, and cycle 7 day 1. Samples were obtained from an open-label, multicenter, first-in-human phase I dose-escalation trial of ivuxolimab. Adults with locally advanced or metastatic head and neck squamous cell, hepatocellular, melanoma or renal cell carcinoma were enrolled in the trial. CD4+ and CD8+ T cells were sorted separately from peripheral blood before TCR sequencing. The germline V gene encodes CDR1 MNHEY and CDR2 SVGAGI. From the cysteine up to the phenylalanine, the CDR3 has a length of 12 residues. Only CDR3 DNA remains: 36 bases, in frame from the first base. V and J are truncated by 0 bases and 6 bases respectively, leaving an intervening sequence of 3 bases. The investigation overall reported the following: At doses of 0.1 to 3.0 mg/kg, clonal expansion of both CD4+ and CD8+ blood T cells was observed from baseline to week 6. The antigen specificity of the clonally expanded peripheral T cells was not determined. After ivuxolimab, more expanded clones were found on average in CD8+ T cells than in CD4+ T cells. In the 0.1-3.0 mg/kg groups, partial responders were among the patients with the lowest normalized peripheral clonal expansion, particularly in CD8+ T cells. Low levels of normalized T-cell clonal expansion were also seen in some patients who did not respond.

Material: CD4+ or CD8+ T cells sorted from blood, obtained in a trial of the OX40 agonist ivuxolimab. The TCR sequence derives from an adult with an advanced solid tumor such as melanoma, head and neck, liver or kidney cancer. The chain is encoded by TRBV6-5 joined to TRBJ1-3; there is no confident call for the D gene. The CDR3 loop reads CASSYSQNTIYF. Here is the DNA: TGTGCCAGCAGTTACTCCCAAAACACCATATATTTT.